A single sample is the source of the 23 T cell receptor beta chains below, sequenced in a study of blood T cell repertoires in COVID-19. Profiling relied on immunoSEQ multiplex PCR, and the TCRdb table lists in-frame clones only, not all of them. Counted here are 34,000 or so clones, 90% occurring once; the ten biggest clones make up 30% to 45%. The specimen sequenced was peripheral blood. These receptors all stem from a man between 60 and 70 years old with active or convalescent COVID-19.

The chain is built from TRBV18 and TRBJ1-3, with TRBD1 identical over 8 bases. The J segment lost 4 bases and the V segment lost 3 bases, leaving 11 bases of the junction unmatched. The germline CDR1 and CDR2 sequences are KGHSH and LQKENI. The CDR3 totals 17 residues. In nucleotides, the CDR3 is TGTGCCAGCTCACCCTTCCCGACAGGGGAAGTGGGAAACACCATATATTTT. This sequence encodes CASSPFPTGEVGNTIYF.

This clone was counted a single time. This chain connects TRBV6-1 to TRBJ1-2; D remains ambiguous. With 5 bases removed from V and 11 bases from J, the gap between germline ends came to 12 bases. The CDR3 sequence is 11 residues long. The germline V gene has CDR1 MNHNS and CDR2 SASEGT. The chain's CDR3 is CASSSPGGYTF. The CDR3 nucleotides are TGTGCCAGCAGTTCCCCGGGAGGTTACACCTTC.

The V gene is TRBV7-3, the J gene TRBJ2-3, with D hard to call. V lost 4 bases and J 2 bases, leaving 4 bases between the germline ends. The CDR3 has 12 residues. CDR1 and CDR2 (germline): SGHTA, FQGTGA. Here the CDR3 DNA reads TGTGCCAGCAGCTCCCTCACAGATACGCAGTATTTT. This gives the protein CASSSLTDTQYF. Looking up the rest from reference TRBV7-3 and TRBJ2-3 gives the full variable domain: GAGVSQTPSNKVTEKGKYVELRCDPISGHTALYWYRQSLGQGPEFLIYFQGTGAADDSGLPNDRFFAVRPEGSVSTLKIQRTERGDSAVYLCASSSLTDTQYFGPGTRLTVL.

This clone was seen once. This rearrangement joins TRBV27 to TRBJ1-2, with 10 positions matching TRBD1. The CDR3 consists of 15 residues. With V trimmed by 7 bases and J by 8 bases, 13 bases remained unmatched. The V gene's germline CDR1 is MNHEY and CDR2 SMNVEV (reference sequence). The CDR3 region has the DNA TGTGCCAGCACCCCTCTTGGGGACAGGGGTGGAGGCTACACCTTC. This translates into CASTPLGDRGGGYTF.

V is TRBV19 and J is TRBJ2-7, with a possible D match to TRBD1 (5 bases). The germline V and J ends were trimmed by 3 bases and 2 bases, with 14 bases remaining between them. The CDR3 totals 15 residues. The germline V gene encodes CDR1 LNHDA and CDR2 SQIVND (reference sequence). CDR3 residues: CASSMLRGGTYEQYF. DNA for the CDR3: TGTGCCAGTAGTATGTTAAGGGGCGGAACCTACGAGCAGTACTTC.

The chain is built from TRBV27 and TRBJ2-7; 12 nucleotides match TRBD1. The V gene end was trimmed by 3 bases and the J gene end by 5 bases; junction bases not matched to a gene: 2. This CDR3 comprises 14 residues. Germline V CDR1 and CDR2: MNHEY, SMNVEV (reference sequence). For the CDR3, the DNA is TGTGCCAGCAGTTTGGGGACAGGGGGCGACGAGCAGTACTTC. Residues: CASSLGTGGDEQYF.

This clone came up once. J is TRBJ2-1 and V is TRBV9; 13 nucleotides align to TRBD2. Trimming at V came to 0 bases and at J to 9 bases, leaving 3 bases not matched to a gene. The CDR3 extends over 15 amino acids. Germline loops: CDR1 SGDLS, CDR2 YYNGEE. Here the CDR3 DNA reads TGTGCCAGCAGCGTAGTACTAGCGGGGGGGACTGAGCAGTTCTTC. Its translation: CASSVVLAGGTEQFF.

The chain carries TRBV20-1 and TRBJ2-3; D is undetermined. This CDR3 has 14 amino acids. The V gene's germline CDR1 is DFQATT and CDR2 SNEGSKA (reference sequence). The V and J ends lost 3 bases and 0 bases respectively, with 10 bases between them. The CDR3 coding sequence is TGCAGTGCTAGTTTACTCCGGAGCACAGATACGCAGTATTTT. This sequence encodes CSASLLRSTDTQYF.

This clone was detected a few times. The chain has TRBV5-4 and TRBJ1-1; 7 nucleotides align to TRBD1. From germline, CDR1 is SGHNT and CDR2 YYREEE (reference sequence). Trimming removed 4 bases from V and 3 bases from J; junction bases left unmatched: 9. The CDR3 extends over 15 amino acids. CDR3 loop: CASSLKQGLYTEAFF. The CDR3 bases are TGTGCCAGCAGCCTTAAACAGGGGTTGTACACTGAAGCTTTCTTT. Supplemented by reference TRBV5-4 and TRBJ1-1, the full variable domain reads ETGVTQSPTHLIKTRGQQVTLRCSSQSGHNTVSWYQQALGQGPQFIFQYYREEENGRGNFPPRFSGLQFPNYSSELNVNALELDDSALYLCASSLKQGLYTEAFFGQGTRLTVV.

The rearrangement joins TRBV2 to TRBJ2-3; 10 bases line up with TRBD2. Germline CDR1 and CDR2: SNHLY and FYNNEI. With V trimmed by 4 bases and J by 2 bases, 6 bases remained unmatched. The CDR3 length is 16 residues. CDR3 sequence: CASSVPLAGVTDTQYF. DNA of the CDR3: TGTGCCAGCAGTGTACCCCTAGCGGGGGTCACAGATACGCAGTATTTT.

The genes are TRBV3-1 (or the pseudogene TRBV3-2) and TRBJ1-5, with D uncertain. The germline V gene has CDR1 LGHDT and CDR2 YNNKEL (reference sequence). This CDR3 is built from 15 residues. V gave up 2 bases and J gave up 0 bases, with 8 bases separating them. For the CDR3, the DNA is TGTGCCAGCAGCCAAATGGCCATTAGCAATCAGCCCCAGCATTTT. Protein: CASSQMAISNQPQHF.

This chain connects TRBV12-3 or TRBV12-4 to TRBJ1-5; D is unresolved. The V end was cut by 4 bases, the J end by 5 bases, with 9 bases between. The CDR3 consists of 13 residues. The CDR3 spells CASSSQIYQPQHF. The CDR3 coding sequence is TGTGCCAGCAGTTCCCAAATTTATCAGCCCCAGCATTTT.

V and J are TRBV7-3 and TRBJ1-1, with 8 bases that match TRBD1. Trimming at V came to 4 bases and at J to 7 bases, leaving 5 bases not matched to a gene. The CDR3 has 13 residues. CDR1 and CDR2 from the germline V gene are SGHTA and FQGTGA. CDR3: CASSSRQGFEAFF. DNA for the CDR3: TGTGCCAGCAGCTCTCGACAGGGGTTTGAAGCTTTCTTT.

This clone was seen more than once but under ten times. The chain employs TRBV2 and TRBJ2-7; D uncertain. Germline V gene lookup returns CDR1 SNHLY and CDR2 FYNNEI. The CDR3 runs to 13 residues. Trimming removed 3 bases at V and 4 bases at J, with 10 bases between. CDR3 DNA sequence: TGTGCCAGCAGTGAGTTTAGAAATTACGAGCAGTACTTC. Amino acids: CASSEFRNYEQYF.

The table lists this clone with a count of one. The gene calls are TRBV11-3 and TRBJ2-5; D unresolved. The CDR3 covers 13 residues. Trimming cost V 5 bases and J 2 bases, with 9 bases left between them. Germline-derived CDR1 and CDR2 are SGHNT and YENEEA. The CDR3 bases are TGTGCCAGCAGCGGTGGGCCACAAGAGACCCAGTACTTC. This translates into CASSGGPQETQYF.

The V call is TRBV24-1, the J call TRBJ2-7; TRBD2 matches 7 bases. There are 14 residues in the CDR3. From germline, CDR1 is KGHDR and CDR2 SFDVKD. Trimming cost V 5 bases and J 2 bases; bases outside gene matches: 5. The CDR3 protein is CATSGGGNPYEQYF. DNA of the CDR3: TGTGCCACCAGTGGGGGGGGGAATCCCTACGAGCAGTACTTC.

This clone was recorded only once. The gene calls are TRBV29-1 and TRBJ1-4; the match to TRBD1 covers 9 bases. CDR1 and CDR2 from the germline V gene are SQVTM and ANQGSEA. The ends lost 5 bases at V and 1 base at J; junction bases unmatched: 8. This CDR3 has 16 amino acids. Here the CDR3 reads CSVLWTGEVTNEKLFF. In DNA form, the CDR3 reads TGCAGCGTTCTATGGACAGGGGAAGTAACTAATGAAAAACTGTTTTTT.

V is TRBV18 and J is TRBJ1-1; possibly TRBD1 for D (6 bases). The CDR3 is made up of 16 amino acids. The germline V gene has CDR1 KGHSH and CDR2 LQKENI. V was trimmed by 5 bases and J by 0 bases, leaving 16 bases between them. The CDR3 DNA is TGTGCCAGCTCAATCTCCGGGACACCCATGAACACTGAAGCTTTCTTT. Residues: CASSISGTPMNTEAFF.

This clone appeared a few times. The chain couples TRBV6-2 or TRBV6-3 to TRBJ2-7, with 9 bases lining up with TRBD1. There are 15 residues in the CDR3. V shed 3 bases and J 4 bases; nucleotides not matched to a gene: 7. The germline V gene has CDR1 MNHEY and CDR2 SVGEGT. Here the CDR3 DNA reads TGTGCCAGCAGTTATCCACAGGGGGCGAGGTACGAGCAGTACTTC. Amino acid sequence: CASSYPQGARYEQYF.

This rearrangement joins TRBV2 to TRBJ2-7; D possibly corresponds to TRBD1 (5 bases). Trimming removed 2 bases at V and 3 bases at J, with 11 bases between. There are 14 residues in the CDR3. CDR1 and CDR2 from the germline V gene are SNHLY and FYNNEI. CDR3 DNA: TGTGCCAGCAGTGAATGGCAGGGTGACTACGAGCAGTACTTC. Protein sequence: CASSEWQGDYEQYF.

This chain uses TRBV28 with TRBJ2-7; the match to TRBD1 covers 8 bases. Trimming at V came to 6 bases and at J to 2 bases, leaving 6 bases not matched to a gene. Germline V gene sequence: CDR1 MDHEN, CDR2 SYDVKM. This CDR3 region has 14 residues. CDR3 DNA: TGTGCCAGCAGCCCAGGGGGCGGAACCTACGAGCAGTACTTC. As protein: CASSPGGGTYEQYF.

Written as DNA, the CDR3 is TGCAGTGCTAGAGACTACCACGAGCAGTACTTC. This codes for CSARDYHEQYF. This rearrangement joins TRBV20-1 to TRBJ2-7; D unclear. V was pared by 0 bases and J by 5 bases, with 5 bases between. The CDR3 has 11 residues. Germline V gives CDR1 DFQATT, CDR2 SNEGSKA (reference sequence).

The V and J genes are TRBV12-1 and TRBJ1-5. TRBV12-1 is deemed a pseudogene. This CDR3 is 12 amino acids long. CDR3 sequence (DNA): TGTGCCAGCGGTAGAATCAATCAGCCCCAGCATTTT. It codes for CASGRINQPQHF.